A single sample is the source of the 5 T cell receptor beta chains below, sequenced in a study of cytomegalovirus exposure and HLA in healthy donors. Only in-frame clones appear in the TCRdb table, and some are missing; sequencing was by immunoSEQ multiplex PCR. Among fewer than 60,000 clones listed, just over 90% were seen once. Source material: PBMCs. The source of these receptors is a woman younger than 35 in good health and CMV-seropositive.

The chain uses TRBV5-1 and TRBJ1-1; no reliable D call. V was shortened by 3 bases and J by 8 bases, with 14 bases between the two germline ends. Germline CDR1 reads SGHRS; CDR2 reads YFSETQ. The CDR3 runs to 13 residues. CDR3 bases: TGCGCCAGCAGCTCGTCCGACACTTTCGAAGCTTTCTTT. As protein: CASSSSDTFEAFF.

Only one count was recorded for this clone. The gene calls are TRBV27 and TRBJ2-3; 7 nucleotides line up with TRBD2. The ends lost 2 bases at V and 2 bases at J; junction bases unmatched: 1. The CDR3 is 14 amino acids. From germline, CDR1 is MNHEY and CDR2 SMNVEV (reference sequence). The CDR3 protein is CASSLSGITDTQYF. The CDR3 DNA reads as TGTGCCAGCAGTTTAAGCGGGATCACAGATACGCAGTATTTT.

The J gene is TRBJ2-3, the V gene TRBV7-3; 9 bases match TRBD2. The CDR3 is 15 amino acids. Germline-derived CDR1 and CDR2 are SGHTA and FQGTGA. The V gene end was trimmed by 5 bases and the J gene end by 6 bases; junction bases not matched to a gene: 9. The CDR3 loop reads CASSPRGGEGDTQYF. In DNA, the CDR3 is TGTGCCAGCAGCCCACGCGGGGGGGAAGGGGATACGCAGTATTTT.

The rearrangement joins TRBV6-5 to TRBJ1-1; TRBD1 aligns across 9 bases. The CDR3 contains 14 residues. Germline V gives CDR1 MNHEY, CDR2 SVGAGI. V shed 6 bases, J shed 5 bases, and the junction held 7 bases outside the gene matches. Here the CDR3 DNA reads TGTGCCAGCAGCCCTGACAGGGGGTATACTGAAGCTTTCTTT. Protein sequence: CASSPDRGYTEAFF.

This chain links TRBV19 with TRBJ1-1, with a weak D call TRBD1 (5 bases). Trimming took off 5 bases at V and 5 bases at J, with 15 bases between the two ends. Germline V lookup: CDR1 LNHDA, CDR2 SQIVND (reference sequence). The CDR3 has 14 residues. The CDR3 DNA is TGTGCCAGTAGTCCCCAGGGTACTGGAACTGAAGCTTTCTTT. It is translated as CASSPQGTGTEAFF.